This T cell receptor (beta chain) stems from a study of shared clonotypes between healthy human individuals. V gave up 2 bases and J gave up 0 bases, with 11 bases separating them. Germline CDR1 is SGHDT and CDR2 is YYEEEE. This CDR3 has 15 residues. Assay: immunoSEQ multiplex PCR; the TCRdb copy retains only in-frame clones and omits some. The sample yields 2,100,000 or so clones, approximately 96% seen once. The chain uses TRBV5-6 and TRBJ1-2; D uncertain. The sequenced sample was naive CD4+ T cells sorted from blood. Subset indicated: CD45RA+ positively selected. This sequence originates from a young man in good health. This CDR3 is CASSFERNTNYGYTF. The CDR3 bases are TGTGCCAGCAGCTTCGAACGAAACACTAACTATGGCTACACCTTC.